Shown below are 2 T cell receptor beta chains from a single sample sequenced in a study of shared clonotypes between healthy human individuals. Assay: immunoSEQ multiplex PCR; the TCRdb copy retains only in-frame clones and omits some. The profile shows over a million clones, over 95% of them singletons. Sequencing was done on a sample of naive CD4+ T cells sorted from blood. The subset was: CD45RA+ positively selected. The source is a man aged 25-45 years in good health.

This chain uses TRBV2 with TRBJ1-3; 8 nucleotides agree with TRBD1. This CDR3 spans 17 amino acids. With 4 bases clipped from V and 4 bases from J, the junction kept 12 bases outside the gene matches. Germline CDR1 and CDR2: SNHLY and FYNNEI. CDR3 DNA: TGTGCCAGCAGTGTCAAACAAGCAGGGGGCAGAGGAAACACCATATATTTT. Amino acid sequence: CASSVKQAGGRGNTIYF.

The V and J genes are TRBV29-1 and TRBJ2-2; 8 nucleotides align to TRBD1. The CDR3 spans 14 residues. CDR1 SQVTM and CDR2 ANQGSEA come from the germline V gene. The J segment lost 1 base and the V segment lost 7 bases, leaving 5 bases of the junction unmatched. In DNA form, the CDR3 reads TGCAGCGGGGACAGGCAGGGGAACACCGGGGAGCTGTTTTTT. This translates into CSGDRQGNTGELFF.